This T cell receptor beta chain was identified during a study of low-dose radiotherapy and immunotherapy resistance in tumors (dated by TCRdb to between 2021 and 2024). Looking at the study overall: Patients in Cohort 1 were given 0.5 Gy per fraction every 2 weeks, and the prescribed total PTV dose was 6.5 Gy. In Cohort 2, 1 Gy per fraction was delivered every two weeks, for a total of 13 Gy over 26 weeks. Nivolumab and ipilimumab were both given intravenously, with nivolumab at a 240 mg flat dose every two weeks and ipilimumab at 1 mg/kg every six weeks. Every two weeks, patients got intravenous cyclophosphamide at 200 mg/m2, given one day ahead of each radiation and immunotherapy administration. Starting on cycle 1 day 1, patients took 300 mg of aspirin by mouth once daily for four cycles. First-strand cDNA was synthesized using Superscript III and a set of TRAV- and TRBV-specific primers, so that both TCRalpha and TCRbeta chains were covered. The trial did not randomize participants into treatment groups. Eight patients were included in the translational analysis, namely three from the first dose cohort plus the first five from the second dose cohort.

Looking up the germline V gene yields CDR1 SGHAT and CDR2 FQNNGV. Reading from cysteine to phenylalanine, the CDR3 counts 13 amino acids. Of all the DNA, just the CDR3 is kept, 39 bases in frame from base 1. V is reduced by 3 bases and J by 0 bases, leaving a spacing of 4 bases between them. This clonotype was seen many times. Its antigen is unknown. No base-level quality is on record; no much larger clone is a single base apart. Instrument on record: Illumina HiSeq 2500. TCRs were amplified for around 20 PCR cycles with Phusion, using a constant-region primer paired with the adapter attached to the V primers. The MessageAmp II aRNA Amplification Kit was used to amplify the isolated mRNA, with in vitro transcription run for roughly 16 hours at 37 degrees C. The Dynabeads mRNA DIRECT Purification Kit was used to isolate the mRNA for TCR sequencing. Indexed Illumina adapters were added in a second Phusion PCR of about 25 cycles, and the PCR products were purified with AMPure XP beads. As for the original processing: Custom Perl scripts were used to pool TCR sequences that encoded the same protein, to remove out-of-frame sequences, and to calculate the abundance of each clonotype. TCR sequences supported by only a single read were excluded from analysis. Shannon entropy, Gini index, clonality, richness, and the frequency of TCRs shared between repertoires were included as repertoire metrics. In TCRdb, the public reads were trimmed at Q25 with fastp and aligned with MiXCR, with productive beta chains retained. Each entry is one CDR3 protein sequence, shown with its most common DNA and genes. The V and J calls and clone size come from TCRdb's table, not from the authors' own analysis. The sample yields around 57,000 distinct CDR3 sequences; roughly a third were counted once. The top ten clonotypes cover less than 9.5% of the sample.

The time point label, as the study defines it: after trial treatment. The sample's treatment or condition label is to be understood as: LDRT plus nivolumab, ipilimumab, low-dose cyclophosphamide and aspirin (RACIN trial). Donors were enrolled in RACIN, a single-arm phase I dose-escalation trial combining nivolumab, ipilimumab, aspirin, low-dose cyclophosphamide and low-dose radiotherapy. Patients with advanced, TIL-negative solid tumors were considered eligible. Sample: PBMCs, taken after low-dose radiotherapy plus immunotherapy. The TCR originated in a male donor with rectosigmoid adenocarcinoma. The sequence links TRBV11-2 to TRBJ2-3, with no reliable assignment of the D segment. The CDR3 region: CASSFFSTDTQYF. The nucleotides read TGTGCCAGCAGCTTTTTTAGCACAGATACGCAGTATTTT.